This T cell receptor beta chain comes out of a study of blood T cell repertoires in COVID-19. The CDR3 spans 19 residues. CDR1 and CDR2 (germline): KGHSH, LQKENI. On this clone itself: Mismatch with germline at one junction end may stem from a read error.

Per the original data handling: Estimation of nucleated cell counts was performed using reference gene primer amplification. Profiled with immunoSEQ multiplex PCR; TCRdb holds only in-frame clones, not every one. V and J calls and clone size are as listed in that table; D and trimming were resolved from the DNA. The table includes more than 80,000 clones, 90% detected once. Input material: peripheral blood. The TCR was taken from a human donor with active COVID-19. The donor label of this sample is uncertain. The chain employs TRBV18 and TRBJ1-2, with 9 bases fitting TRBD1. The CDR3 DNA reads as TGTGCCAGCTCACCACAGGTCCCCGGCCAGACAGGGGGTAACGATGGCTACACCTTC. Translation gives CASSPQVPGQTGGNDGYTF.